The 7 T cell receptor beta chains reported below all come from one sample, sequenced in a study of CD8+ T cells in alopecia areata. RNA extraction and reverse transcription yielded cDNA as sequencing template. Measured with immunoSEQ multiplex PCR; TCRdb has only the in-frame clones, and not every one. The top ten hold 9.5% to 12% of the sample, which has some 150,000 clones, around 64% seen once. Sequencing used CD8+ T cells sorted from blood, obtained at week 0. All receptors derive from a human donor with alopecia areata.

This clone was observed a handful of times. The chain links TRBV7-6 to TRBJ1-1; unclear D gene. V shed 0 bases and J shed 2 bases, with 4 bases lying between them. CDR3 length equals 13 residues. CDR1 SGHVS and CDR2 FNYEAQ come from the germline V gene. CDR3 nucleotide sequence: TGTGCCAGCAGCTTAGCGCCTAACACTGAAGCTTTCTTT. Protein: CASSLAPNTEAFF.

The rearrangement links TRBV28 to TRBJ1-2, with 9 bases identical to TRBD1. V shed 6 bases and J 8 bases; nucleotides not matched to a gene: 7. CDR1 MDHEN and CDR2 SYDVKM come from the germline V gene. The CDR3 loop spans 13 amino acids. CDR3 sequence: CASSPRTGDGYTF. The DNA of the CDR3 is TGTGCCAGCAGCCCTCGGACAGGGGACGGCTACACCTTC.

The chain employs TRBV9 and TRBJ1-1, with no clear D. The V end lost 3 bases, the J end lost 10 bases, and 7 bases lay between the germline ends. The length of the CDR3 is 10 residues. From germline, CDR1 is SGDLS and CDR2 YYNGEE. The CDR3 sequence is CASSGQTAFF. In DNA, the CDR3 is TGTGCCAGCAGCGGCCAAACAGCTTTCTTT.

The V and J genes are TRBV30 and TRBJ2-3; 12 nucleotides align to TRBD2. V lost 5 bases and J lost 5; bases outside the gene matches: 8. CDR3 size: 15 residues. Germline CDR1 is GTSNPN and CDR2 is SVGIG (reference sequence). This CDR3 is CAWERLAGVVDTQYF. The DNA of the CDR3 is TGTGCCTGGGAGAGACTAGCGGGGGTGGTAGATACGCAGTATTTT.

A few counts support this clone. The rearrangement joins TRBV19 to TRBJ1-5; D unresolved. This CDR3 is built from 12 residues. Per the germline V gene, CDR1 is LNHDA and CDR2 is SQIVND (reference sequence). Trimming took 8 bases from V and 7 from J, leaving 12 bases between them. The CDR3 DNA reads as TGTGCCAGTGGCCAGTTCGGGCAGCCCCAGCATTTT. This gives the protein CASGQFGQPQHF.

This rearrangement joins TRBV30 to TRBJ2-5, with D possibly being TRBD1 or TRBD2 (5 bases each). The CDR3 sequence is 11 residues long. The germline gives CDR1 GTSNPN, CDR2 SVGIG (reference sequence). V was cut by 1 base and J by 6 bases, with 6 bases left in between. The CDR3 DNA reads as TGTGCCTGGAGTGCGGGGCAGACCCAGTACTTC. This encodes CAWSAGQTQYF.

About this clone: The sample carries other DNA sequences with the same CDR3. The CDR3 spells CASSQRTGYGYTF. CDR3 bases: TGCGCCAGCAGCCAGAGGACAGGATATGGCTACACCTTC. This chain connects TRBV4-1 to TRBJ1-2, with TRBD1 matching over 7 bases. The CDR3 consists of 13 residues. V was clipped by 3 bases and J by 5 bases; unmatched bases: 3. Germline lookup yields CDR1 MGHRA and CDR2 YSYEKL.